Many counts were recorded for the clone carrying this TCR beta chain. TCRdb reprocessed the 5' RACE reads with MiXCR, giving one entry per CDR3 protein. In the table there are more than 70,000 distinct CDR3 sequences, approximately 17% of which are singletons. The source of the sample is a study of neurological immune-mediated disorders. The germline V gene has CDR1 SGHRS and CDR2 YFSETQ. CDR3 length: 15 amino acids. V shed 0 bases and J shed 8 bases, with 15 bases lying between them. This sequence originates from a middle-aged woman in good health. The chain carries TRBV5-1 and TRBJ2-1, with D uncertain. Sequencing was carried out using PBMCs. The CDR3 coding sequence is TGCGCCAGCAGCTTGGATGGGTTTTTGGTCGATGAGCAGTTCTTC. This gives the protein CASSLDGFLVDEQFF.